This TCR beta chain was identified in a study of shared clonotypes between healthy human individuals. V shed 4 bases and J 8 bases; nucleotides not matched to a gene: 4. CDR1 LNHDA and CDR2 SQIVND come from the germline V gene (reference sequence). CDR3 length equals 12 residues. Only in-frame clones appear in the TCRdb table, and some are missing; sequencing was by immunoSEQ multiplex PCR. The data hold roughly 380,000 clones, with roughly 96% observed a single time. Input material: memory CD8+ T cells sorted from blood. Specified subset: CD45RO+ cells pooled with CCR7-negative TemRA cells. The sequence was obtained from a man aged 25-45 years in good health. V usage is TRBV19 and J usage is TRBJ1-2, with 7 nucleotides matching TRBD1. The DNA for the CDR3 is TGTGCCAGTAGTACCTCAGGGGGGGGCTACACCTTC. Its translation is CASSTSGGGYTF. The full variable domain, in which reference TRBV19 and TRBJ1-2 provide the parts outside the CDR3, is DGGITQSPKYLFRKEGQNVTLSCEQNLNHDAMYWYRQDPGQGLRLIYYSQIVNDFQKGDIAEGYSVSREKKESFPLTVTSAQKNPTAFYLCASSTSGGGYTFGSGTRLTVV.